This entry lists 16 T cell receptor beta chains sequenced from one sample in a study of blood T cell repertoires in COVID-19. Profiled with immunoSEQ multiplex PCR; TCRdb holds only in-frame clones, not every one. The sample holds approximately 250,000 clones, approximately 86% seen once. Sequencing was carried out using peripheral blood. These receptors originate from a woman in her sixties with COVID-19, enrolled during active disease.

This clone has just a few counts. The rearrangement links TRBV10-3 to TRBJ2-3; TRBD2 aligns across 9 bases. Looked up from germline, CDR1 is ENHRY and CDR2 is SYGVKD. This CDR3 is built from 15 residues. The V and J ends lost 4 bases and 4 bases, in that order; junction bases with no gene match: 6. The CDR3: CAISVREGLSDTQYF. CDR3 DNA: TGTGCCATCAGTGTGCGGGAGGGCCTGTCAGATACGCAGTATTTT.

This clone came up a few times. The chain employs TRBV10-1 and TRBJ2-7; 7 bases map to TRBD1. After removal of 8 bases from V and 2 bases from J, the junction contained 6 bases not matched to a gene. This CDR3 comprises 13 residues. Germline V gene sequence: CDR1 WNHNN, CDR2 SYGVQD (reference sequence). The CDR3 spells CASRTGQTYEQYF. The CDR3, as DNA: TGCGCCAGCCGGACAGGTCAAACCTACGAGCAGTACTTC.

The V gene is TRBV9, the J gene TRBJ2-1, with D possibly being TRBD1 (6 bases). The CDR3 consists of 15 residues. Germline loops: CDR1 SGDLS, CDR2 YYNGEE. The germline V and J ends were trimmed by 4 bases and 4 bases, with 15 bases remaining between them. DNA for the CDR3: TGTGCCAGCAGCCATGGACAGAAAGAGTACAATGAGCAGTTCTTC. Translation: CASSHGQKEYNEQFF.

V gene TRBV3-1 (or the pseudogene TRBV3-2) combines with J gene TRBJ2-1, with 15 positions matching TRBD2. Germline V lookup: CDR1 LGHDT, CDR2 YNNKEL (reference sequence). The CDR3 is made up of 16 amino acids. V was clipped by 4 bases and J by 7 bases; unmatched bases: 5. This CDR3 reads CASSRVGLAGGNEQFF. The CDR3 coding sequence is TGTGCCAGCAGCCGGGTGGGACTAGCGGGAGGTAATGAGCAGTTCTTC.

This clone appeared a single time. The chain has TRBV7-2 and TRBJ2-7; perhaps TRBD1 as D (6 bases). Trimming cost V 2 bases and J 2 bases, with 13 bases left between them. The CDR3 contains 15 residues. Germline assignment: CDR1 SGHTA and CDR2 FQGNSA. In nucleotides, the CDR3 is TGTGCCAGCAGCTTACAGGTGGGGGCCCCCTACGAGCAGTACTTC. It yields the protein CASSLQVGAPYEQYF.

The chain combines TRBV28 with TRBJ1-1, with D uncertain. This CDR3 spans 18 amino acids. CDR1 and CDR2 (germline): MDHEN, SYDVKM. Trimming took off 3 bases at V and 0 bases at J, with 20 bases between the two ends. The CDR3: CASSLGGYRNRLNTEAFF. CDR3 coding DNA: TGTGCCAGCAGTTTGGGTGGATATCGGAACAGACTGAACACTGAAGCTTTCTTT.

The V gene is TRBV9, the J gene TRBJ1-5, with D possibly being TRBD1 (5 bases). CDR3 size: 14 residues. V was trimmed by 0 bases and J by 6 bases, leaving 10 bases between them. CDR1 is SGDLS, CDR2 YYNGEE, per germline. The CDR3 coding sequence is TGTGCCAGCAGCGTAGGGGTAGGGGTTCAGCCCCAGCATTTT. Residues: CASSVGVGVQPQHF.

This clone is a singleton in its sample. V usage is TRBV5-1 and J usage is TRBJ2-7, with 9 bases fitting TRBD1. Germline V gene data show CDR1 as SGHRS and CDR2 as YFSETQ. The CDR3 has 14 amino acids. V lost 0 bases and J lost 7; bases outside the gene matches: 5. CDR3 amino acids: CASSLDRGRREQYF. The CDR3 coding sequence is TGCGCCAGCAGCTTGGACAGGGGGCGCCGGGAGCAGTACTTC. Variable domain in full (rest from reference TRBV5-1 and TRBJ2-7): KAGVTQTPRYLIKTRGQQVTLSCSPISGHRSVSWYQQTPGQGLQFLFEYFSETQRNKGNFPGRFSGRQFSNSRSEMNVSTLELGDSALYLCASSLDRGRREQYFGPGTRLTVT.

V usage is TRBV2 and J usage is TRBJ2-7; D is unresolved. The CDR3 sequence is 11 residues long. Between the trimmed V and J ends, which lost 7 bases and 3 bases, there was a span of 7 bases. CDR1 and CDR2 (germline): SNHLY, FYNNEI. CDR3 sequence (DNA): TGTGCCAGCATGGCCAACTACGAGCAGTACTTC. As protein: CASMANYEQYF.

The V and J genes are TRBV6-6 and TRBJ1-5; D may be TRBD1 (6 bases). This CDR3 comprises 15 residues. Germline-derived CDR1 and CDR2 are MNHNY and SVGAGI (reference sequence). Trimming shortened V by 2 bases and J by 0 bases, and 8 bases separated the two germline ends. For the CDR3, the DNA is TGTGCCAGCAGTTACAAACAGGGTAGCAATCAGCCCCAGCATTTT. Translated: CASSYKQGSNQPQHF.

V is TRBV5-4 and J is TRBJ1-5; D gene ambiguous. In germline, CDR1 is SGHNT, CDR2 YYREEE (reference sequence). CDR3 length: 15 amino acids. The V end was cut by 4 bases, the J end by 0 bases, with 11 bases between. The CDR3 loop reads CASSEDIYSNQPQHF. The CDR3 bases are TGTGCCAGCAGCGAAGACATCTATAGCAATCAGCCCCAGCATTTT.

This chain uses TRBV5-1 with TRBJ2-3; 10 bases fit TRBD1. The CDR3 is 15 residues long. Germline CDR1 reads SGHRS; CDR2 reads YFSETQ. The junction had 2 bases not matched to a gene; V was cut back by 2 bases and J by 2 bases. CDR3 nucleotide sequence: TGCGCCAGCAGCTTTGGGACAGGGGCCACAGATACGCAGTATTTT. Residues: CASSFGTGATDTQYF.

This chain joins TRBV19 and TRBJ1-5; no reliable D call. The CDR3 length is 15 residues. Germline V gene lookup returns CDR1 LNHDA and CDR2 SQIVND (reference sequence). Trimming stripped 2 bases from V and 3 bases from J, with 11 bases between. Written as DNA, the CDR3 is TGTGCCAGTAGTATATCTCCTCCCTTCAATCAGCCCCAGCATTTT. Translated, it gives CASSISPPFNQPQHF.

This chain uses TRBV11-3 with TRBJ2-7; 7 bases map to TRBD1. This CDR3 region has 14 residues. The trim removed 3 bases at V and 5 bases at J, leaving 7 bases unmatched. CDR1 is SGHNT, CDR2 YENEEA, per germline. In DNA form, the CDR3 reads TGTGCCAGCAGCTTGGAGGACAGGATGGACGAGCAGTACTTC. This encodes CASSLEDRMDEQYF.

V is TRBV30 and J is TRBJ2-3; perhaps TRBD2 as D (6 bases). The germline V gene encodes CDR1 GTSNPN and CDR2 SVGIG (reference sequence). The CDR3 loop spans 15 amino acids. The germline V and J ends were trimmed by 3 bases and 6 bases, with 19 bases remaining between them. The CDR3 bases are TGTGCCTGGAGCAGCTTTCTAGCGTCCGGGGATACGCAGTATTTT. This sequence encodes CAWSSFLASGDTQYF.

This chain uses TRBV7-7 with TRBJ2-1; 12 bases are shared with TRBD2. V trimming: 5 bases; J trimming: 6 bases; junction bases outside the gene matches: 8. The germline V gene has CDR1 SSHAT and CDR2 FNYEAQ (reference sequence). The CDR3 has 16 amino acids. DNA for the CDR3: TGTGCCAGCAGCCCCAGTACTAGCGGGAGGACCAATGAGCAGTTCTTC. Its protein product is CASSPSTSGRTNEQFF.